This T cell receptor beta chain was profiled in a study of T cells in Graves' hyperthyroidism and ophthalmopathy. V gave up 10 bases and J gave up 6 bases; unmatched junction bases: 22. The CDR3 contains 17 residues. It was RNA transcripts that yielded the amplified TCR beta CDR3 regions. An initial round of RT-PCR targeting the TCR CDR3 relied on the HTBI primer set. MiXCR was run by TCRdb on the multiplex PCR reads, yielding one entry per CDR3 protein. The sample includes 550,000 to 800,000 distinct CDR3 sequences, 15% to 20% of them seen just once. This clonotype was seen ten or more times. This rearrangement joins TRBV12-3 or TRBV12-4 to TRBJ2-7; TRBD2 aligns across 9 bases. This receptor was identified in a man aged 45-60 years with Graves' hyperthyroidism. The sample consisted of blood. The CDR3 bases are TGTGCCACCTCCCTTAGTGTGCTAGCGGGGTCTTCAGGCGAGCAGTACTTC. Translating gives CATSLSVLAGSSGEQYF.